The 31 T cell receptor beta chains presented below share a single source sample, sequenced in a study of blood T cell repertoires in COVID-19. Assay used: immunoSEQ multiplex PCR; TCRdb lists only in-frame clones, some missing. The sample lists 150,000 to 200,000 clones, roughly nine tenths occurring once. Sequencing was carried out using peripheral blood. The receptor set was obtained from a man aged 60-69 years with active or convalescent COVID-19.

The rearrangement links TRBV28 to TRBJ2-3; 12 bases agree with TRBD2. Germline CDR1 is MDHEN and CDR2 is SYDVKM. The CDR3 covers 16 residues. Trimming took 4 bases from V and 1 from J; bases not matched to a gene: 3. This chain's CDR3 is CASSSGLAGRTDTQYF. CDR3 nucleotide sequence: TGTGCCAGCAGTTCGGGACTAGCGGGTCGCACAGATACGCAGTATTTT.

V is TRBV3-1 (or the pseudogene TRBV3-2) and J is TRBJ2-7, with a tentative D call TRBD1 (6 bases). The germline gives CDR1 LGHDT, CDR2 YNNKEL (reference sequence). The CDR3 has 13 amino acids. V lost 4 bases and J 6 bases, leaving 13 bases between the germline ends. CDR3 DNA sequence: TGTGCCAGCAGCCCACGACAGGCTTCCGAGCAGTACTTC. Protein: CASSPRQASEQYF.

The chain carries TRBV23-1 and TRBJ1-1, with unresolved D. TRBV23-1 qualifies as an ORF whose function is uncertain. V lost 0 bases to trimming and J lost 4 bases, with 15 bases between them. The CDR3 has 16 amino acids. The CDR3 coding sequence is TGCGCCAGCAGTCAATCGTGGCGGGTTTGGAGCACTGAAGCTTTCTTT. The encoded protein is CASSQSWRVWSTEAFF.

The rearrangement uses TRBV3-1 (or the pseudogene TRBV3-2) and TRBJ1-6; TRBD1 aligns across 8 bases. V dropped 4 bases and J dropped 11; count of bases not matched to a gene: 10. The germline V gene encodes CDR1 LGHDT and CDR2 YNNKEL (reference sequence). The CDR3 totals 15 residues. The chain's CDR3 is CASSPPGQAQTPLHF. CDR3 nucleotides: TGTGCCAGCAGCCCTCCGGGACAGGCGCAAACACCCCTCCACTTT.

The rearrangement links TRBV5-1 to TRBJ2-7; possible D gene TRBD2, 6 bases. The CDR3 runs 15 residues. Trimming removed 0 bases at V and 3 bases at J, with 13 bases between. Per the germline V gene, CDR1 is SGHRS and CDR2 is YFSETQ. The CDR3 loop reads CASSLGGAANYEQYF. The CDR3 nucleotides are TGCGCCAGCAGCTTGGGCGGGGCCGCCAACTACGAGCAGTACTTC.

J is TRBJ1-4 and V is TRBV30; D is ambiguous. V was pared by 5 bases and J by 4 bases, with 11 bases between. Germline CDR1 is GTSNPN and CDR2 is SVGIG (reference sequence). The CDR3 is 13 amino acids. The CDR3 DNA is TGTGCCTGGGGGCTGGGAGTTAATGAAAAACTGTTTTTT. This translates into CAWGLGVNEKLFF.

V gene TRBV11-2 combines with J gene TRBJ1-3; 8 bases fit TRBD1. Germline loops: CDR1 SGHAT, CDR2 FQNNGV. The CDR3 covers 17 residues. J was trimmed by 0 bases and V by 5 bases; bases with no gene match: 9. CDR3 nucleotides: TGTGCCAGCAGCACGCGGACAGGGCGAGGCTCTGGAAACACCATATATTTT. This encodes CASSTRTGRGSGNTIYF.

The gene calls are TRBV7-8 and TRBJ1-1, with 7 positions matching TRBD1. CDR1 and CDR2 (germline): SGHVS, FQNEAQ. The CDR3 contains 15 residues. V lost 4 bases to trimming and J lost 0 bases; unmatched junction nucleotides: 5. CDR3 DNA: TGTGCCAGCAGCTCCCGGGACAGCATGAACACTGAAGCTTTCTTT. This codes for CASSSRDSMNTEAFF.

The chain has TRBV27 and TRBJ1-2, with a weak D call TRBD1 (6 bases). The V gene lost 4 bases and the J gene lost 0 bases, with 24 bases spanning the gap. Germline assignment: CDR1 MNHEY and CDR2 SMNVEV (reference sequence). This CDR3 is 19 amino acids long. The CDR3 region is CASSSVSSGTQRSNYGYTF. CDR3 coding DNA: TGTGCCAGCAGTTCAGTCTCCTCCGGGACACAGCGTTCTAACTATGGCTACACCTTC.

This clone was seen once. The V call is TRBV6-6, the J call TRBJ1-1, with D tentatively TRBD1 (6 bases). V was trimmed by 7 bases and J by 3 bases, leaving 15 bases between them. This CDR3 is built from 14 residues. Germline V gene data show CDR1 as MNHNY and CDR2 as SVGAGI (reference sequence). The CDR3 sequence: CASTLGAGDTEAFF. CDR3 sequence (DNA): TGTGCCAGCACCCTAGGGGCAGGGGACACTGAAGCTTTCTTT.

CDR3 coding DNA: TGTGCCAGCTCACCATTCACTAGCAATGAGCAGTTCTTC. Amino acid sequence: CASSPFTSNEQFF. The chain employs TRBV18 and TRBJ2-1, with D possibly being TRBD2 (5 bases). The V gene lost 2 bases and the J gene lost 6 bases, with 8 bases spanning the gap. The germline CDR1 and CDR2 sequences are KGHSH and LQKENI. The CDR3 length is 13 residues.

The rearrangement joins TRBV2 to TRBJ1-5; D is unclear. Germline CDR1 SNHLY, CDR2 FYNNEI. V shed 5 bases and J shed 2 bases, with 10 bases lying between them. This CDR3 spans 14 amino acids. CDR3 sequence (DNA): TGTGCCAGCAGTCCTATATCTGGCAATCAGCCCCAGCATTTT. Its protein is CASSPISGNQPQHF.

The chain is built from TRBV29-1 and TRBJ2-4, with 10 bases that match TRBD2. Germline loops: CDR1 SQVTM, CDR2 ANQGSEA. The CDR3 length is 19 residues. The trim removed 6 bases at V and 0 bases at J, leaving 17 bases unmatched. This CDR3 reads CSVLKAGGPPKLAKNIQYF. DNA for the CDR3: TGCAGCGTCCTTAAAGCGGGAGGGCCACCAAAGCTAGCCAAAAACATTCAGTACTTC. The full variable domain, completed using reference TRBV29-1 and TRBJ2-4, is SAVISQKPSRDICQRGTSLTIQCQVDSQVTMMFWYRQQPGQSLTLIATANQGSEATYESGFVIDKFPISRPNLTFSTLTVSNMSPEDSSIYLCSVLKAGGPPKLAKNIQYFGAGTRLSVL.

The gene calls are TRBV5-1 and TRBJ2-3, with 7 bases that match TRBD1. The CDR3 covers 16 residues. Trimming removed 3 bases from V and 1 base from J; junction bases left unmatched: 8. Germline CDR1 SGHRS, CDR2 YFSETQ. The CDR3 protein is CASSSDGQVGTDTQYF. CDR3 DNA sequence: TGCGCCAGCAGCTCCGATGGACAGGTGGGCACAGATACGCAGTATTTT.

The rearrangement joins TRBV14 to TRBJ1-6; 12 bases are shared with TRBD1. In germline, CDR1 is SGHDN, CDR2 FVKESK. V was pared by 5 bases and J by 10 bases, with 9 bases of the junction left unmatched. The CDR3 loop spans 16 amino acids. The CDR3 DNA reads as TGTGCCAGCAGCGAAAAGGGACAGGGGGCTCGGTCACCCCTCCACTTT. It translates to CASSEKGQGARSPLHF.

The chain combines TRBV5-1 with TRBJ2-4; no definite D call. V was clipped by 4 bases and J by 0 bases, with 8 bases between them. The CDR3 has 14 residues. Per the germline V gene, CDR1 is SGHRS and CDR2 is YFSETQ. In DNA, the CDR3 is TGCGCCAGCAGCCCGACACTAGCCAAAAACATTCAGTACTTC. Amino acids: CASSPTLAKNIQYF. Drawing the rest from reference TRBV5-1 and TRBJ2-4, the complete variable domain is KAGVTQTPRYLIKTRGQQVTLSCSPISGHRSVSWYQQTPGQGLQFLFEYFSETQRNKGNFPGRFSGRQFSNSRSEMNVSTLELGDSALYLCASSPTLAKNIQYFGAGTRLSVL.

The CDR3 loop reads CASSGGLAGVDTQYF. CDR3 DNA: TGTGCCAGCAGCGGAGGACTAGCGGGAGTAGATACGCAGTATTTT. The chain has TRBV7-9 and TRBJ2-3, with 13 bases identical to TRBD2. The germline V gene encodes CDR1 SEHNR and CDR2 FQNEAQ (reference sequence). The CDR3 has 15 residues. Trimming cost V 5 bases and J 5 bases; bases outside gene matches: 4.

V is TRBV29-1 and J is TRBJ1-1; TRBD1 might be the D (6 bases). Trimming pared 7 bases from V and 4 bases from J, leaving 19 bases between. Germline values: CDR1 SQVTM, CDR2 ANQGSEA. The CDR3 extends over 14 amino acids. The DNA of the CDR3 is TGCAGCGCTAGATTGGGGGCATGGAGCACTGAAGCTTTCTTT. It encodes CSARLGAWSTEAFF.

This chain joins TRBV7-2 and TRBJ2-1; TRBD1 might be the D (5 bases). V was clipped by 0 bases and J by 10 bases, with 10 bases between them. The germline V gene encodes CDR1 SGHTA and CDR2 FQGNSA. This CDR3 is 13 amino acids long. This chain's CDR3 is CASSLAREREQFF. The CDR3 region has the DNA TGTGCCAGCAGCTTAGCCAGGGAACGGGAGCAGTTCTTC.

The rearrangement uses TRBV5-4 and TRBJ1-2; TRBD1 agrees at 11 bases. This CDR3 contains 16 residues. Germline V lookup: CDR1 SGHNT, CDR2 YYREEE (reference sequence). The trim removed 5 bases at V and 2 bases at J, leaving 8 bases unmatched. As DNA, the CDR3 is TGTGCCAGCAGTTTCGGACAGGGGGCTCGGAACTATGGCTACACCTTC. Translated: CASSFGQGARNYGYTF.

As concerns this clone: Other nucleotide sequences in the sample specify the same CDR3. The chain carries TRBV7-2 and TRBJ1-5; D is ambiguous. With 0 bases removed from V and 1 base from J, the gap between germline ends came to 4 bases. Germline V gene lookup returns CDR1 SGHTA and CDR2 FQGNSA. The length of the CDR3 is 14 residues. As DNA, the CDR3 is TGTGCCAGCAGCTTAGCACACAGCAATCAGCCCCAGCATTTT. It translates to CASSLAHSNQPQHF.

CDR3 residues: CASSAPRGVNQPQHF. CDR3 nucleotides: TGTGCCAGCAGTGCCCCCCGGGGAGTCAATCAGCCCCAGCATTTT. The rearrangement joins TRBV2 to TRBJ1-5; D is unclear. Trimming took 4 bases from V and 3 from J, leaving 13 bases between them. CDR3 length equals 15 residues. Per germline, CDR1 SNHLY and CDR2 FYNNEI. Using reference TRBV2 and TRBJ1-5 for the parts outside the CDR3, the full variable domain is EPEVTQTPSHQVTQMGQEVILRCVPISNHLYFYWYRQILGQKVEFLVSFYNNEISEKSEIFDDQFSVERPDGSNFTLKIRSTKLEDSAMYFCASSAPRGVNQPQHFGDGTRLSIL.

The chain recombines TRBV27 with TRBJ1-1; D perhaps matches TRBD1 (5 bases). The CDR3 consists of 12 residues. Germline-derived CDR1 and CDR2 are MNHEY and SMNVEV (reference sequence). Deletions cut 9 bases from V and 4 bases from J, with 12 bases between. In nucleotides, the CDR3 is TGTGCCAGACTTTCAGGGCGCACTGAAGCTTTCTTT. Translating it yields CARLSGRTEAFF.

The chain carries TRBV6-5 and TRBJ1-5; D unresolved. The CDR3 covers 15 residues. Germline CDR1 MNHEY, CDR2 SVGAGI. V lost 6 bases to trimming and J lost 0 bases, with 12 bases between them. CDR3 bases: TGTGCCAGCAGACTTAATCAGGATAGCAATCAGCCCCAGCATTTT. Amino acid sequence: CASRLNQDSNQPQHF.

The chain uses TRBV27 and TRBJ2-5; D uncertain. With 2 bases removed from V and 4 bases from J, the gap between germline ends came to 14 bases. The CDR3 spans 15 residues. CDR1 and CDR2 from the germline V gene are MNHEY and SMNVEV (reference sequence). CDR3 region: CASSLIFPPGETQYF. CDR3 DNA: TGTGCCAGCAGTTTAATCTTCCCACCGGGAGAGACCCAGTACTTC.

The chain couples TRBV2 to TRBJ2-1, with 8 nucleotides matching TRBD1. V shed 5 bases, J shed 1 base, and the junction held 7 bases outside the gene matches. Germline V gene data show CDR1 as SNHLY and CDR2 as FYNNEI. This CDR3 region has 16 residues. The CDR3 nucleotides are TGTGCCAGCAGTCACCCGGGACAGGTATCCTACAATGAGCAGTTCTTC. This translates into CASSHPGQVSYNEQFF.

The chain employs TRBV27 and TRBJ1-2; TRBD1 aligns across 10 bases. The CDR3 has 16 residues. Germline V gene sequence: CDR1 MNHEY, CDR2 SMNVEV (reference sequence). The V and J ends lost 4 bases and 1 base, in that order; junction bases with no gene match: 6. Written as DNA, the CDR3 is TGTGCCAGCAGTTCCGGGACAGGGGTTTTTAACTATGGCTACACCTTC. As protein: CASSSGTGVFNYGYTF.

This chain uses TRBV5-1 with TRBJ1-2; the D gene is possibly TRBD1 (5 bases). Trimming pared 4 bases from V and 3 bases from J, leaving 10 bases between. Germline-derived CDR1 and CDR2 are SGHRS and YFSETQ. CDR3 length equals 13 residues. The CDR3 reads CASSTSGDYGYTF. DNA of the CDR3: TGCGCCAGCAGCACGTCGGGGGACTATGGCTACACCTTC.

The chain is built from TRBV7-9 and TRBJ1-2, with D maybe TRBD1 (6 bases). The CDR3 runs 17 residues. Germline CDR1 reads SEHNR; CDR2 reads FQNEAQ (reference sequence). Trimming left V 3 bases short and J 6 bases short, with 23 bases between. The DNA for the CDR3 is TGTGCCAGCAGCTTTGATTTCAGGGGTGTCATCGAGAATGGCTACACCTTC. Translating it yields CASSFDFRGVIENGYTF. The variable domain in full, completed from reference TRBV7-9 and TRBJ1-2, reads DTGVSQNPRHKITKRGQNVTFRCDPISEHNRLYWYRQTLGQGPEFLTYFQNEAQLEKSRLLSDRFSAERPKGSFSTLEIQRTEQGDSAMYLCASSFDFRGVIENGYTFGSGTRLTVV.

This clone occurred a few times. The chain has TRBV6-5 and TRBJ2-3, with TRBD2 identical over 8 bases. Germline V CDR1 and CDR2: MNHEY, SVGAGI. V lost 7 bases to trimming and J lost 4 bases; unmatched junction nucleotides: 7. The CDR3 has 14 residues. The CDR3 loop reads CASIHRGGADTQYF. The CDR3 DNA reads TGTGCCAGCATTCATCGGGGGGGCGCAGATACGCAGTATTTT.

CDR3 protein: CAWSPGLRGGNIQYF. DNA of the CDR3: TGTGCCTGGAGTCCCGGGTTGAGGGGAGGTAACATTCAGTACTTC. This sequence joins TRBV30 and TRBJ2-4; TRBD2 might be the D (6 bases). The CDR3 runs to 15 residues. CDR1 and CDR2 from the germline V gene are GTSNPN and SVGIG (reference sequence). V was clipped by 2 bases and J by 7 bases, with 18 bases between them.